One and the same sample provided the 31 T cell receptor beta chains below, sequenced in a study of CD8+ T cells in alopecia areata. Stated treatment: oral pan-JAK inhibitor, 5-10 mg twice daily. RNA extraction and reverse transcription yielded cDNA as sequencing template. Libraries were prepared by immunoSEQ multiplex PCR; TCRdb keeps only in-frame clonotypes and omits some of them. The sample has approximately 180,000 clones, roughly 60% seen once; the top ten hold 1%. Sequenced material: CD4+ T cells sorted from blood, taken at week 24, from a patient treated with tofacitinib. All receptors come from a human donor with alopecia areata.

The rearrangement uses TRBV5-1 and TRBJ2-1; the D is unclear. CDR3 size: 15 residues. V lost 4 bases to trimming and J lost 0 bases, with 11 bases between them. Germline V gene lookup returns CDR1 SGHRS and CDR2 YFSETQ. The CDR3 protein is CASSPTLSSYNEQFF. In DNA, the CDR3 is TGCGCCAGCAGCCCTACCCTTAGCTCCTACAATGAGCAGTTCTTC. Drawing the rest from reference TRBV5-1 and TRBJ2-1, the complete variable domain is KAGVTQTPRYLIKTRGQQVTLSCSPISGHRSVSWYQQTPGQGLQFLFEYFSETQRNKGNFPGRFSGRQFSNSRSEMNVSTLELGDSALYLCASSPTLSSYNEQFFGPGTRLTVL.

The chain combines TRBV6-4 with TRBJ2-3; D perhaps matches TRBD2 (7 bases). Trimming shortened V by 0 bases and J by 4 bases, and 14 bases separated the two germline ends. The germline V gene encodes CDR1 MRHNA and CDR2 SNTAGT. This CDR3 has 16 residues. CDR3 in DNA: TGTGCCAGCAGTGACTCGGGCGGGGGCAGCGCAGATACGCAGTATTTT. Translating it yields CASSDSGGGSADTQYF.

The chain employs TRBV25-1 and TRBJ2-6, with D uncertain. The CDR3 runs 16 residues. The V gene's germline CDR1 is MGHDK and CDR2 SYGVNS. V was trimmed by 1 base and J by 4 bases, leaving 11 bases between them. CDR3 residues: CASSESTRLGANVLTF. CDR3 coding DNA: TGTGCCAGCAGTGAATCGACCAGGCTGGGGGCCAACGTCCTGACTTTC.

V is TRBV7-2 and J is TRBJ1-2; 9 positions match TRBD1. The CDR3 has 16 amino acids. Germline V CDR1 and CDR2: SGHTA, FQGNSA. V was clipped by 0 bases and J by 9 bases; unmatched bases: 11. This CDR3 reads CASSLAPGQGMGSYTF. The CDR3 DNA follows: TGTGCCAGCAGCTTAGCGCCGGGACAGGGCATGGGTAGCTACACCTTC.

CDR3: CASSESPTGLETQYF. The DNA of the CDR3 is TGCGCCAGCAGTGAGTCGCCGACGGGACTAGAGACCCAGTACTTC. The chain is built from TRBV10-2 and TRBJ2-5, with a weak D call TRBD2 (6 bases). The CDR3 sequence is 15 residues long. CDR1 is WSHSY and CDR2 is SAAADI in the germline V gene. Between the trimmed V and J ends, which lost 0 bases and 4 bases, there was a span of 12 bases.

The chain joins TRBV5-6 to TRBJ1-2, with a weak D call TRBD1 (5 bases). CDR3 length: 14 residues. Trimming took off 5 bases at V and 0 bases at J, with 11 bases between the two ends. CDR1 and CDR2 (germline): SGHDT, YYEEEE. As DNA, the CDR3 is TGTGCCAGCAGGCCCGGGACCCCTAACTATGGCTACACCTTC. It yields the protein CASRPGTPNYGYTF.

The chain employs TRBV7-2 and TRBJ1-2; D not certain. The CDR3 sequence is 12 residues long. V was cut by 5 bases and J by 2 bases, with 6 bases left in between. The V gene's germline CDR1 is SGHTA and CDR2 FQGNSA. The CDR3 sequence is CASSPRNYGYTF. In DNA form, the CDR3 reads TGTGCCAGCAGCCCCAGAAACTATGGCTACACCTTC.

This clone was counted once. This chain uses TRBV25-1 with TRBJ2-4; 9 positions match TRBD1. Trimming cost V 2 bases and J 4 bases; bases outside gene matches: 3. The CDR3 runs 15 residues. Germline CDR1 MGHDK, CDR2 SYGVNS. DNA for the CDR3: TGTGCCAGCAGTGAAACCGGGACAGGGAAAAACATTCAGTACTTC. Amino acids: CASSETGTGKNIQYF. Supplemented by reference TRBV25-1 and TRBJ2-4, the full variable domain reads EADIYQTPRYLVIGTGKKITLECSQTMGHDKMYWYQQDPGMELHLIHYSYGVNSTEKGDLSSESTVSRIRTEHFPLTLESARPSHTSQYLCASSETGTGKNIQYFGAGTRLSVL.

Only one count was recorded for this clone. This rearrangement joins TRBV5-6 to TRBJ2-5, with D unclear. This CDR3 has 15 amino acids. Germline lookup yields CDR1 SGHDT and CDR2 YYEEEE. V was trimmed by 0 bases and J by 6 bases, leaving 15 bases between them. CDR3 region: CASSLGFGLVQTQYF. The CDR3 coding sequence is TGTGCCAGCAGCTTGGGATTTGGCCTAGTGCAGACCCAGTACTTC.

V usage is TRBV25-1 and J usage is TRBJ2-7, with 8 bases identical to TRBD2. Germline trimming cut 3 bases from V and 2 bases from J; bases unmatched to any gene: 3. The CDR3 length is 14 residues. Germline CDR1 is MGHDK and CDR2 is SYGVNS. The CDR3 reads CASSEPGLAYEQYF. The CDR3 DNA follows: TGTGCCAGCAGTGAGCCGGGACTAGCCTACGAGCAGTACTTC.

This chain links TRBV19 with TRBJ1-5; D is unclear. This CDR3 comprises 14 residues. Deletions cut 0 bases from V and 1 base from J, with 4 bases between. CDR1 and CDR2 (germline): LNHDA, SQIVND (reference sequence). CDR3 nucleotides: TGTGCCAGTAGTATAGAATGGAGCAATCAGCCCCAGCATTTT. Translating it yields CASSIEWSNQPQHF.

The chain couples TRBV7-2 to TRBJ1-1, with D unclear. Trimming stripped 5 bases from V and 4 bases from J, with 17 bases between. CDR3 length equals 15 residues. CDR1 is SGHTA and CDR2 is FQGNSA in the germline V gene. CDR3 coding DNA: TGTGCCAGCAGCCCGGTGATGATGAGAGGCACTGAAGCTTTCTTT. This translates into CASSPVMMRGTEAFF.

This chain uses TRBV29-1 with TRBJ2-3; a possible D gene is TRBD2 (6 bases). The V gene lost 5 bases and the J gene lost 0 bases, with 15 bases spanning the gap. The CDR3 sequence is 15 residues long. In germline, CDR1 is SQVTM, CDR2 ANQGSEA. As DNA, the CDR3 is TGCAGCGTTACTGGCGGGACGGGGAGCACAGATACGCAGTATTTT. It is translated as CSVTGGTGSTDTQYF.

This clone was recorded only once. The chain joins TRBV29-1 to TRBJ1-2, with 7 bases aligning to TRBD1. Germline loops: CDR1 SQVTM, CDR2 ANQGSEA. The CDR3 consists of 14 residues. The V gene end was trimmed by 6 bases and the J gene end by 8 bases; junction bases not matched to a gene: 15. The CDR3: CSVRKMGQSGGYTF. DNA for the CDR3: TGCAGCGTGAGAAAGATGGGACAGTCAGGGGGCTACACCTTC. Combining the CDR3 with reference TRBV29-1 and TRBJ1-2 gives the whole variable domain SAVISQKPSRDICQRGTSLTIQCQVDSQVTMMFWYRQQPGQSLTLIATANQGSEATYESGFVIDKFPISRPNLTFSTLTVSNMSPEDSSIYLCSVRKMGQSGGYTFGSGTRLTVV.

The rearrangement links TRBV30 to TRBJ1-5, with D hard to call. Germline lookup yields CDR1 GTSNPN and CDR2 SVGIG (reference sequence). The CDR3 extends over 14 amino acids. Trimming shortened V by 2 bases and J by 4 bases, and 12 bases separated the two germline ends. The CDR3 sequence: CAWSKGPINQPQHF. CDR3 coding DNA: TGTGCCTGGAGTAAGGGTCCAATAAATCAGCCCCAGCATTTT.

This clone occurred many times. The CDR3 DNA reads as TGTGCCAGCAGCTCGGGACAGCCCTCACCCCTCCACTTT. This gives the protein CASSSGQPSPLHF. The J gene is TRBJ1-6, the V gene TRBV7-8; 7 bases align to TRBD1. The CDR3 contains 13 residues. The junction had 4 bases not matched to a gene; V was cut back by 4 bases and J by 10 bases. Germline-derived CDR1 and CDR2 are SGHVS and FQNEAQ.

V and J are TRBV7-9 and TRBJ2-1, with 12 bases fitting TRBD2. This CDR3 has 15 amino acids. With V trimmed by 2 bases and J by 8 bases, 4 bases remained unmatched. Germline lookup yields CDR1 SEHNR and CDR2 FQNEAQ (reference sequence). For the CDR3, the DNA is TGTGCCAGCAGCTTAAGACTAGCGGGGGAGGATGAGCAGTTCTTC. It specifies CASSLRLAGEDEQFF.

CDR3 coding DNA: TGTGCCAGCGCACAATCGGACAGAATTATGGAGACCCAGTACTTC. Protein: CASAQSDRIMETQYF. V is TRBV27 and J is TRBJ2-5, with D possibly matching TRBD1 (6 bases). The germline V and J ends were trimmed by 8 bases and 5 bases, with 21 bases remaining between them. The CDR3 contains 15 residues. CDR1 is MNHEY, CDR2 SMNVEV, per germline (reference sequence).

This sequence joins TRBV7-2 and TRBJ2-5; D is undetermined. V was pared by 0 bases and J by 5 bases, with 22 bases between. Germline values: CDR1 SGHTA, CDR2 FQGNSA. The CDR3 extends over 18 amino acids. CDR3 loop: CASSLAGGSYTSGETQYF. The CDR3 nucleotides are TGTGCCAGCAGCTTAGCAGGCGGCAGCTATACCTCCGGGGAGACCCAGTACTTC.

This chain connects TRBV7-3 to TRBJ2-1; D is perhaps TRBD2 (5 bases). The CDR3 contains 15 residues. CDR1 is SGHTA, CDR2 FQGTGA, per germline. V was trimmed by 2 bases and J by 5 bases, leaving 13 bases between them. This CDR3 reads CASSLGSPPHNEQFF. In DNA form, the CDR3 reads TGTGCCAGCAGCTTAGGGAGCCCGCCCCACAATGAGCAGTTCTTC.

This rearrangement joins TRBV4-3 to TRBJ1-5; D remains ambiguous. V lost 0 bases to trimming and J lost 0 bases, with 3 bases between them. The CDR3 length is 14 residues. Germline CDR1 reads LGHNA; CDR2 reads YSLEER. The CDR3 sequence: CASSQEYSNQPQHF. For the CDR3, the DNA is TGCGCCAGCAGCCAAGAATATAGCAATCAGCCCCAGCATTTT.

This clone occurred once. V gene TRBV18 combines with J gene TRBJ2-3, with D tentatively TRBD1 (5 bases). CDR1 KGHSH and CDR2 LQKENI come from the germline V gene. Trimming cost V 3 bases and J 1 base, with 11 bases left between them. This CDR3 contains 15 residues. Here the CDR3 reads CASSPVQAGTDTQYF. In DNA, the CDR3 is TGTGCCAGCTCACCTGTACAGGCGGGCACAGATACGCAGTATTTT.

The genes are TRBV25-1 and TRBJ2-6, with 8 bases identical to TRBD1. Germline CDR1 and CDR2: MGHDK and SYGVNS. The CDR3 is 17 residues long. The V and J ends lost 4 bases and 4 bases, in that order; junction bases with no gene match: 9. CDR3 nucleotide sequence: TGTGCCAGCAGTGCCGCCTTGACAGGGGTGGGGGCCAACGTCCTGACTTTC. It specifies CASSAALTGVGANVLTF.

This clone was observed a few times. This chain connects TRBV11-3 to TRBJ2-7; D may correspond to TRBD1 or TRBD2 (7 bases each). The CDR3 is 18 residues long. CDR1 and CDR2 from the germline V gene are SGHNT and YENEEA. V was trimmed by 0 bases and J by 1 base, leaving 19 bases between them. DNA for the CDR3: TGTGCCAGCAGCTTAGAAAAGGGGGGAGGGGACAGTTCCTACGAGCAGTACTTC. Its translation: CASSLEKGGGDSSYEQYF.

The chain employs TRBV25-1 and TRBJ1-4; maybe TRBD1 (5 bases). The CDR3 contains 12 residues. Germline V gene data show CDR1 as MGHDK and CDR2 as SYGVNS. V lost 8 bases and J lost 8, with 12 bases in between. The CDR3 DNA reads as TGTGCCAGCTTGGGGCACAGCGAAAAACTGTTTTTT. This codes for CASLGHSEKLFF. Together with reference TRBV25-1 and TRBJ1-4, the CDR3 gives the full variable domain: EADIYQTPRYLVIGTGKKITLECSQTMGHDKMYWYQQDPGMELHLIHYSYGVNSTEKGDLSSESTVSRIRTEHFPLTLESARPSHTSQYLCASLGHSEKLFFGSGTQLSVL.

The chain carries TRBV30 and TRBJ2-1, with 8 bases fitting TRBD1. The CDR3 covers 12 residues. The J segment lost 7 bases and the V segment lost 5 bases, leaving 4 bases of the junction unmatched. CDR1 is GTSNPN, CDR2 SVGIG, per germline (reference sequence). Here the CDR3 DNA reads TGTGCCTGGGACAGGGGTTGGAATGAGCAGTTCTTC. The encoded protein is CAWDRGWNEQFF.

This clone was observed a few times. V usage is TRBV30 and J usage is TRBJ1-5; TRBD1 is a possible D gene (5 bases). Trimming took 0 bases from V and 4 from J, leaving 10 bases between them. This CDR3 has 14 amino acids. Germline V gives CDR1 GTSNPN, CDR2 SVGIG (reference sequence). The CDR3 reads CAWSVSRANQPQHF. CDR3 DNA: TGTGCCTGGAGTGTAAGCAGGGCGAATCAGCCCCAGCATTTT.

This clone occurred a few times. Other DNA sequences in the sample encode the same CDR3. The chain is built from TRBV29-1 and TRBJ1-1, with D unclear. Per the germline V gene, CDR1 is SQVTM and CDR2 is ANQGSEA. V dropped 5 bases and J dropped 1 base, with 5 bases sitting between them. This CDR3 comprises 11 residues. The CDR3 loop reads CSVTANTEAFF. The CDR3 DNA reads TGCAGCGTTACAGCGAACACTGAAGCTTTCTTT. The entire variable domain, with the rest obtained from reference TRBV29-1 and TRBJ1-1, is as follows: SAVISQKPSRDICQRGTSLTIQCQVDSQVTMMFWYRQQPGQSLTLIATANQGSEATYESGFVIDKFPISRPNLTFSTLTVSNMSPEDSSIYLCSVTANTEAFFGQGTRLTVV.

This chain joins TRBV7-9 and TRBJ1-5, with a tentative D call TRBD1 (6 bases). The V end lost 5 bases, the J end lost 3 bases, and 17 bases lay between the germline ends. Germline V gene sequence: CDR1 SEHNR, CDR2 FQNEAQ (reference sequence). CDR3 length equals 16 residues. The CDR3 nucleotides read TGTGCCAGCAGCCCCCCATCACAGGGAATCAATCAGCCCCAGCATTTT. It yields the protein CASSPPSQGINQPQHF.

The rearrangement uses TRBV4-2 and TRBJ1-6; possibly TRBD1 for D (5 bases). The CDR3 consists of 15 residues. The V and J ends lost 0 bases and 7 bases respectively, with 10 bases between them. Germline CDR1 is LGHNA and CDR2 is YNFKEQ. This chain's CDR3 is CASSQEGTGNSPLHF. CDR3 nucleotides: TGTGCCAGCAGCCAAGAGGGGACGGGGAATTCACCCCTCCACTTT.

The CDR3 here is CASSQRTAKSFTNTEAFF. The CDR3 DNA reads TGCGCCAGCAGTCAAAGGACAGCTAAATCCTTCACGAACACTGAAGCTTTCTTT. The rearrangement joins TRBV23-1 to TRBJ1-1, with D possibly TRBD1 on 6 matching bases. TRBV23-1 is labeled an ORF, and its function is uncertain. The V and J ends lost 2 bases and 1 base respectively, with 20 bases between them. The CDR3 has 18 residues.